This T cell receptor (beta chain) stems from a study of early T cells in non-severe SARS-CoV-2 infection. Overall study: Sequencing input comprised bulk RNA from unsorted whole blood; chain pairing was not available. Overall study results and limits: There was a bias toward anti-spike CD8 responses in VDJdb matching, which missed private and CD4 specificities.

The sample holds a few counts of this clonotype. Its antigen is as yet unknown. This CDR3 comprises 13 residues. CDR1 MNHNY and CDR2 SVGAGI come from the germline V gene (reference sequence). Unmatched junction bases numbered 4, after V lost 6 bases and J lost 6 bases. Researchers tagged individual cDNA molecules with unique molecular identifiers. TCRdb called the 5' RACE reads again in MiXCR, with one record for every CDR3 protein. This repertoire shows 95,000 to 100,000 distinct CDR3 sequences, about 10% found once; its top ten account for approximately 5%. This TCR was sampled from an adult who was a healthcare worker with PCR-confirmed SARS-CoV-2 infection or an uninfected control (not recorded which). The chain joins TRBV6-6 to TRBJ1-5; 8 bases are a match to TRBD1. Sequenced: whole blood. In nucleotides, the CDR3 is TGTGCCAGCAGCACCGGGACAGGTCAGCCCCAGCATTTT. Protein: CASSTGTGQPQHF.